These 10 T cell receptor beta chains were all obtained from the same sample, sequenced in a study of human T cells and chemical hapten exposure. TCRdb analysed the RACE reads with MiXCR anew, one entry per CDR3 protein. The table includes some 400,000 distinct CDR3 sequences, about 4.4% detected once. The time point denotes: patch test 1, 2 weeks after DPC sensitization. The treatment is: therapeutic diphenylcyclopropenone sensitization with weekly scalp DPC. Source: whole blood, taken in connection with sensitization to the hapten diphenylcyclopropenone (DPC). The receptors come from a woman aged 45-65 years with alopecia areata. Some clones in this sample may be carry-over from other donors' samples.

This clonotype was picked up many times. The chain uses TRBV29-1 and TRBJ2-6; 9 bases line up with TRBD2. The CDR3 loop spans 17 amino acids. V lost 4 bases to trimming and J lost 0 bases; unmatched junction nucleotides: 7. From germline, CDR1 is SQVTM and CDR2 ANQGSEA. The CDR3 DNA follows: TGCAGCGTTGCCGGGACTAGCTTTAGCTCTGGGGCCAACGTCCTGACTTTC. Translating it yields CSVAGTSFSSGANVLTF.

This clonotype was observed a few times. The chain links TRBV5-1 to TRBJ1-1, with D possibly TRBD1 on 5 matching bases. Trimming cost V 6 bases and J 4 bases, with 16 bases left between them. The CDR3 runs 14 residues. Germline V gene lookup returns CDR1 SGHRS and CDR2 YFSETQ. CDR3 nucleotides: TGCGCCAGCACCACCGGAGGGGTCGGCACTGAAGCTTTCTTT. It is translated as CASTTGGVGTEAFF.

This clonotype was counted ten times or more. V and J are TRBV20-1 and TRBJ2-7; D unclear. The CDR3 extends over 14 amino acids. V lost 6 bases, J lost 1 base, and 16 bases lay in between. Germline lookup yields CDR1 DFQATT and CDR2 SNEGSKA (reference sequence). CDR3 in amino acids: CSARQHGSSYEQYF. Written as DNA, the CDR3 is TGCAGTGCCCGCCAACACGGATCGTCCTACGAGCAGTACTTC.

This clonotype was detected ten times or more. This sequence joins TRBV6-6 and TRBJ1-3, with D unclear. Trimming cost V 5 bases and J 0 bases, with 11 bases left between them. Germline values: CDR1 MNHNY, CDR2 SVGAGI (reference sequence). The CDR3 sequence is 15 residues long. CDR3 DNA sequence: TGTGCCAGCAGTAAAGACGGAAGCTCTGGAAACACCATATATTTT. It specifies CASSKDGSSGNTIYF.

This clonotype was counted ten times or more. J is TRBJ2-5 and V is TRBV9; TRBD2 agrees at 11 bases. The junction had 6 bases not matched to a gene; V was cut back by 4 bases and J by 4 bases. Germline assignment: CDR1 SGDLS and CDR2 YYNGEE. The CDR3 contains 15 residues. CDR3 DNA sequence: TGTGCCAGCAGCTCCCTAGCGGGGGGTCCAGAGACCCAGTACTTC. It specifies CASSSLAGGPETQYF.

This clonotype turned up a few times. The genes are TRBV20-1 and TRBJ2-7; TRBD1 matches 8 bases. Germline loops: CDR1 DFQATT, CDR2 SNEGSKA (reference sequence). The CDR3 loop spans 17 amino acids. V lost 0 bases, J lost 5 bases, and 15 bases stayed unmatched. CDR3 DNA: TGCAGTGCTAGAGAGTATCTGCTCGGGACAGGTCACAACGAGCAGTACTTC. This sequence encodes CSAREYLLGTGHNEQYF.

CDR3 nucleotides: TGTGCCAGTAGTATCCAGGGGGCTGGGGATCAGCCCCAGCATTTT. Translated, it gives CASSIQGAGDQPQHF. The chain is built from TRBV19 and TRBJ1-5; 8 bases align to TRBD1. This CDR3 region has 15 residues. The germline V gene has CDR1 LNHDA and CDR2 SQIVND (reference sequence). Trimming at V came to 3 bases and at J to 5 bases, leaving 6 bases not matched to a gene.

This clonotype occurred many times. The rearrangement joins TRBV19 to TRBJ2-1, with TRBD2 matching 8 bases. Germline CDR1 reads LNHDA; CDR2 reads SQIVND (reference sequence). The length of the CDR3 is 17 residues. After removal of 4 bases from V and 0 bases from J, the junction contained 8 bases not matched to a gene. The CDR3 DNA follows: TGTGCCAGTAGTAGCCGGACTAGCCCCAGCTCCTACAATGAGCAGTTCTTC. It encodes CASSSRTSPSSYNEQFF.

This clonotype occurred a few times. The chain combines TRBV2 with TRBJ2-1, with 7 bases fitting TRBD2. The CDR3 contains 12 residues. Germline CDR1 reads SNHLY; CDR2 reads FYNNEI. V lost 4 bases, J lost 15 bases, and 9 bases stayed unmatched. Here the CDR3 DNA reads TGTGCCAGCAGTGCTCTGGCGGGACTACCGTTCTTC. Translation: CASSALAGLPFF.

In its sample, this clonotype was seen many times. This sequence joins TRBV3-1 and TRBJ1-4; D ambiguous. Germline V CDR1 and CDR2: LGHDT, YNNKEL (reference sequence). CDR3 length equals 15 residues. V lost 2 bases, J lost 3 bases, and 10 bases lay in between. The CDR3 sequence is CASSQNAGPNEKLFF. In DNA form, the CDR3 reads TGTGCCAGCAGCCAAAATGCTGGCCCTAATGAAAAACTGTTTTTT. Using reference TRBV3-1 and TRBJ1-4 for the parts outside the CDR3, the full variable domain is DTAVSQTPKYLVTQMGNDKSIKCEQNLGHDTMYWYKQDSKKFLKIMFSYNNKELIINETVPNRFSPKSPDKAHLNLHINSLELGDSAVYFCASSQNAGPNEKLFFGSGTQLSVL.